Given below is one T cell receptor (beta chain) in context. Antigen unknown. This CDR3 spans 15 amino acids. The germline gives CDR1 MNHNS, CDR2 SASEGT. The V segment lost 4 bases and the J segment 4 bases; nucleotides outside the gene matches: 0. This sample was included in a study of OX40 agonist ivuxolimab in advanced cancers. The assay was immunoSEQ multiplex PCR, and TCRdb's table has in-frame clones only and misses some. This table has about 94,000 clones, roughly 87% appearing once. Findings and caveats of the study: The authors also found low normalized T-cell clonal expansion in some nonresponders.

This specimen consisted of CD4+ or CD8+ T cells sorted from blood, obtained in a trial of the OX40 agonist ivuxolimab. The clonotype was recovered from an adult with an advanced solid tumor such as melanoma, head and neck, liver or kidney cancer. The chain employs TRBV6-1 and TRBJ2-1; 14 bases match TRBD2. The CDR3 sequence: CASSGLAGGYNEQFF. CDR3 nucleotide sequence: TGTGCCAGCAGTGGACTAGCGGGGGGGTACAATGAGCAGTTCTTC.